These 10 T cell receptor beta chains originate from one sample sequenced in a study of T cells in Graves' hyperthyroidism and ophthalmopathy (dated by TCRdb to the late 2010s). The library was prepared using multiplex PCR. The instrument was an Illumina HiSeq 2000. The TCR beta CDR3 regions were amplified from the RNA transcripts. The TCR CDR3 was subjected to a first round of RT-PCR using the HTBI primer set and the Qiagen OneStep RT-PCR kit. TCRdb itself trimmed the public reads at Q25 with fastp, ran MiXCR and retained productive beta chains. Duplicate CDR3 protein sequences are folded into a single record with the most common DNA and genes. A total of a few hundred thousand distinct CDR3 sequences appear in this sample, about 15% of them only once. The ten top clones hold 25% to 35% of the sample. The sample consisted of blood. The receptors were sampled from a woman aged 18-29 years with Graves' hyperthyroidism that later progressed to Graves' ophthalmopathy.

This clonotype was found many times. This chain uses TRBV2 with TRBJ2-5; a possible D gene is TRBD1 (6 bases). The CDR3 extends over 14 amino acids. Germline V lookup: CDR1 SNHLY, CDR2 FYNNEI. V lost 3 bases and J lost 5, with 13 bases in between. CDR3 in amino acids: CASSETGWRETQYF. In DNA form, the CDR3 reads TGTGCCAGCAGTGAGACAGGTTGGAGGGAGACCCAGTACTTC.

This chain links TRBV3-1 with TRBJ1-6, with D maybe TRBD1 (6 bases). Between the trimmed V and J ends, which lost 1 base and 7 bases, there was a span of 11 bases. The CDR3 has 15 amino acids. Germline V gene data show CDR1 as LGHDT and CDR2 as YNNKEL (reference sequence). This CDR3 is CASSQGGARNSPLHF. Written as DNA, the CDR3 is TGTGCCAGCAGCCAAGGGGGGGCTCGGAATTCACCCCTCCACTTT.

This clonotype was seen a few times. In nucleotides, the CDR3 is TGTGCCAGCAGTGAAGGAACCAGGGGGGATTCACCCCTCCACTTT. It codes for CASSEGTRGDSPLHF. The chain employs TRBV6-1 and TRBJ1-6; 7 bases fit TRBD1. Looked up from germline, CDR1 is MNHNS and CDR2 is SASEGT. J lost 8 bases, V lost 1 base, and 5 bases had no gene match. The CDR3 totals 15 residues.

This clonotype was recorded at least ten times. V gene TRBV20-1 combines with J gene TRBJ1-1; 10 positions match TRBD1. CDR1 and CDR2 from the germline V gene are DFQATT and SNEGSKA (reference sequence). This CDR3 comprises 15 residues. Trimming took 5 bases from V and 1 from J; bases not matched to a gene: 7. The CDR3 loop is CSAPTGQGGNTEAFF. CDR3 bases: TGCAGTGCTCCAACCGGACAGGGGGGGAACACTGAAGCTTTCTTT.

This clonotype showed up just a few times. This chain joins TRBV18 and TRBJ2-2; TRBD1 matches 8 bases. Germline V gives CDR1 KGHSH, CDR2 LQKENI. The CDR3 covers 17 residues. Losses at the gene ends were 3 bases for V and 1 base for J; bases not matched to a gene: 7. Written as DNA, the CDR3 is TGTGCCAGCTCACCCCTTGACAGGGGTAAGAACACCGGGGAGCTGTTTTTT. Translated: CASSPLDRGKNTGELFF. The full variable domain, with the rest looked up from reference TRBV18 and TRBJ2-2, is NAGVMQNPRHLVRRRGQEARLRCSPMKGHSHVYWYRQLPEEGLKFMVYLQKENIIDESGMPKERFSAEFPKEGPSILRIQQVVRGDSAAYFCASSPLDRGKNTGELFFGEGSRLTVL.

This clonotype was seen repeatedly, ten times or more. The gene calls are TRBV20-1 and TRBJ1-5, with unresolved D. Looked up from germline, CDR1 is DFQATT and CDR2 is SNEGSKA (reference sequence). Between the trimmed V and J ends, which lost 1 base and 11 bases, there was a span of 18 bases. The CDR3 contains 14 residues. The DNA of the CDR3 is TGCAGTGCTAGAGGCCTATCCGGCAGCCCTGCCCAGCATTTT. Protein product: CSARGLSGSPAQHF.

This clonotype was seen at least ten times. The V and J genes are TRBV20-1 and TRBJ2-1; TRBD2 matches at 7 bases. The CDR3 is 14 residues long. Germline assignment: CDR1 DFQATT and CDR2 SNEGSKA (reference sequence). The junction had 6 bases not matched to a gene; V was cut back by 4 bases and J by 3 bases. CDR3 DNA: TGCAGTGCTAAAACTAGCGTTCTCTACAATGAGCAGTTCTTC. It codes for CSAKTSVLYNEQFF.

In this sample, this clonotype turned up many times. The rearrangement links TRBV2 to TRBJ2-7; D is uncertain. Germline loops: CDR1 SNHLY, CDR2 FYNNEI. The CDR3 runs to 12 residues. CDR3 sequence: CATRRSSYEQYF. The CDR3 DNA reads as TGTGCAACACGACGGAGCTCCTACGAGCAGTACTTC.

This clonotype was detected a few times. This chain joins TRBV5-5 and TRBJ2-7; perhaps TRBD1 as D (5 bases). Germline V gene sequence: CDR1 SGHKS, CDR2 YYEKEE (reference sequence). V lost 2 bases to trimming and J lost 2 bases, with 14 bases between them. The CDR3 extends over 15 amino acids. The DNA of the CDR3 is TGTGCCAGCAGCTTAGGGGTTGGTGATACCTACGAGCAGTACTTC. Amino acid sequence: CASSLGVGDTYEQYF.

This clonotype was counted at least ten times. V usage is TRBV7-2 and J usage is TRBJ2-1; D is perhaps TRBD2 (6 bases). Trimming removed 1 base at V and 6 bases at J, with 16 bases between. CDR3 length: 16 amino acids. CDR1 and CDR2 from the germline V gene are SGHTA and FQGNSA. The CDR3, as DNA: TGTGCCAGCAGCTTAGGTTGGAGCGGGCCCTTCAATGAGCAGTTCTTC. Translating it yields CASSLGWSGPFNEQFF.